The sequence of this T cell receptor beta chain was determined in a study of T cells in tuberculosis. As for the study in general: T cells were selected with CD1B tetramers loaded with glucose monomycolate. PBMC were archived before or within 7 days of starting treatment.

Repertoires were generated with immunoSEQ multiplex PCR, while TCRdb's copy carries only in-frame clones and drops some. Here the sample spans 29,000 or so clones, about 90% being singletons. Remarks on this clone: Antigen unknown.

Study-wide results and caveats: Shorter CDR3-alpha in active tuberculosis partly drove smaller distances.

CDR1 and CDR2 (germline): SGDLS, YYNGEE. V shed 4 bases and J 4 bases; nucleotides not matched to a gene: 10. The CDR3 covers 17 residues. The time point denotes: new active TB diagnosis, blood taken before or within 7 days of starting treatment. Unsorted cryopreserved PBMC were sequenced, averaging approximately 100,000 T cells per clinical donor. The V gene is TRBV9, the J gene TRBJ2-3; 12 bases fit TRBD2. The TCR originated in an adult with tuberculosis. The sample here was PBMCs, taken at tuberculosis diagnosis. CDR3 nucleotides: TGTGCCAGCAGCCCATGGACTAGCGGGGCGGGGGCAGATACGCAGTATTTT. Translated, it gives CASSPWTSGAGADTQYF.